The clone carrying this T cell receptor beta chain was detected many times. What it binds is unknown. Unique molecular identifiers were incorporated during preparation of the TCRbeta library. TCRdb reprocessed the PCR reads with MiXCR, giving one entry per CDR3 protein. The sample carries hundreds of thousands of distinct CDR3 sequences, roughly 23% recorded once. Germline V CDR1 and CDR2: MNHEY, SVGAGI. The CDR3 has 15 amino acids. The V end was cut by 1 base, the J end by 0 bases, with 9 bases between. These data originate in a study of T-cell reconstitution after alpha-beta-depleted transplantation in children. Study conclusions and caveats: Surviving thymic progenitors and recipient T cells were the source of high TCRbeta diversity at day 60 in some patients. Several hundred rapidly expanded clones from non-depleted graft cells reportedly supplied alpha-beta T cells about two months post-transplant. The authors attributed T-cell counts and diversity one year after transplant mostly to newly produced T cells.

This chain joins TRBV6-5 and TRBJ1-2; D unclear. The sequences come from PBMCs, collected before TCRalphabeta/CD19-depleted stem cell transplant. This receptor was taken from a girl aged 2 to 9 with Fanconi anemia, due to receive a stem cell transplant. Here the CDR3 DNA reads TGTGCCAGCAGTTACTATGGGGATTCTAACTATGGCTACACCTTC. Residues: CASSYYGDSNYGYTF.